This T cell receptor beta chain was profiled in a study of cytomegalovirus exposure and HLA in healthy donors. The PCR ran on 60 Vbeta and 13 Jbeta primers. Method: immunoSEQ multiplex PCR; TCRdb's copy keeps in-frame clones and lacks some. This repertoire shows roughly 100,000 clones, 13% to 15% found once; its top ten account for more than 0.65%. CDR1 is LNHDA, CDR2 SQIVND, per germline (reference sequence). Trimming stripped 5 bases from V and 7 bases from J, with 17 bases between. The length of the CDR3 is 15 residues. Sequenced sample: PBMCs. This chain joins TRBV19 and TRBJ2-2; possibly TRBD1 for D (5 bases). The TCR was taken from a female donor in good health and CMV-seronegative. CDR3 amino acids: CASSEDTVWDGELFF. CDR3 coding DNA: TGTGCCAGTAGTGAGGACACCGTGTGGGACGGGGAGCTGTTTTTT.